These 28 T cell receptor beta chains were all obtained from the same sample, sequenced in a study of PD-L1 blockade in urothelial cancer. Only in-frame clones appear in the TCRdb table, and some are missing; sequencing was by immunoSEQ multiplex PCR. The data contain about 70,000 clones, 85% to 90% of them seen just once; the ten biggest clones take up over 4%. Time point specified: pretreatment peripheral blood. The starting material was PBMCs, obtained around atezolizumab (anti-PD-L1) treatment. The receptors come from a man between 70 and 80 years old with urothelial cancer.

J is TRBJ1-4 and V is TRBV15, with 10 bases that match TRBD1. CDR1 LNHNV and CDR2 YYDKDF come from the germline V gene (reference sequence). The CDR3 runs to 15 residues. V lost 1 base, J lost 5 bases, and 1 base stayed unmatched. CDR3 sequence (DNA): TGTGCCACCAGCAGAGGGGACAGGGGCAATGAAAAACTGTTTTTT. Translating it yields CATSRGDRGNEKLFF.

V is TRBV9 and J is TRBJ1-3; a possible D gene is TRBD1 (5 bases). This CDR3 has 17 residues. CDR1 and CDR2 from the germline V gene are SGDLS and YYNGEE. Trimming took 4 bases from V and 0 from J, leaving 17 bases between them. CDR3 nucleotides: TGTGCCAGCAGCCAGGAGGGGACGGCCTTCTCTGGAAACACCATATATTTT. Its translation is CASSQEGTAFSGNTIYF.

This clone appeared once. J is TRBJ2-7 and V is TRBV4-1, with TRBD1 matching 9 bases. Trimming took 3 bases from V and 7 from J; bases not matched to a gene: 10. The CDR3 spans 15 residues. From germline, CDR1 is MGHRA and CDR2 YSYEKL. CDR3 DNA: TGCGCCAGCAGCCAGTCAACAGGGGGCGGGCTAGAGCAGTACTTC. Residues: CASSQSTGGGLEQYF.

The rearrangement links TRBV9 to TRBJ2-1, with D perhaps matching TRBD2 (6 bases). The V and J ends lost 1 base and 7 bases respectively, with 15 bases between them. Germline lookup yields CDR1 SGDLS and CDR2 YYNGEE. This CDR3 region has 15 residues. CDR3 region: CASSVLATLQNEQFF. The DNA for the CDR3 is TGTGCCAGCAGCGTACTAGCGACCCTACAAAATGAGCAGTTCTTC.

V usage is TRBV5-1 and J usage is TRBJ1-1, with no clear D. The CDR3 length is 15 residues. The germline gives CDR1 SGHRS, CDR2 YFSETQ. The V gene lost 3 bases and the J gene lost 2 bases, with 14 bases spanning the gap. The CDR3 nucleotides are TGCGCCAGCAGCTGGAGGGCGGGAGGTAACACTGAAGCTTTCTTT. As protein: CASSWRAGGNTEAFF.

The chain joins TRBV5-1 to TRBJ2-5; 7 positions match TRBD1. The CDR3 totals 14 residues. Germline CDR1 reads SGHRS; CDR2 reads YFSETQ. V lost 2 bases to trimming and J lost 5 bases; unmatched junction nucleotides: 6. In DNA, the CDR3 is TGCGCCAGCAGCTTACAGGGGATATCGGAGACCCAGTACTTC. This sequence encodes CASSLQGISETQYF. Supplemented by reference TRBV5-1 and TRBJ2-5, the full variable domain reads KAGVTQTPRYLIKTRGQQVTLSCSPISGHRSVSWYQQTPGQGLQFLFEYFSETQRNKGNFPGRFSGRQFSNSRSEMNVSTLELGDSALYLCASSLQGISETQYFGPGTRLLVL.

The gene calls are TRBV7-6 and TRBJ2-7; D possibly corresponds to TRBD1 (6 bases). CDR3 size: 14 residues. The V gene lost 7 bases and the J gene lost 2 bases, with 15 bases spanning the gap. Looked up from germline, CDR1 is SGHVS and CDR2 is FNYEAQ. The CDR3 sequence: CASILGPGAYEQYF. The CDR3 nucleotides are TGTGCCAGCATCCTGGGGCCAGGGGCCTACGAGCAGTACTTC.

Regarding this clone: Compared with germline, one end of the junction differs, possibly owing to a read error. The gene calls are TRBV5-4 and TRBJ2-7; 13 nucleotides line up with TRBD2. CDR1 and CDR2 (germline): SGHNT, YYREEE (reference sequence). The CDR3 sequence is 15 residues long. CDR3 protein: CTSSIGLAGAYEQYF. DNA of the CDR3: TGTACCAGCAGCATCGGACTAGCGGGAGCGTACGAGCAGTACTTC.

The gene calls are TRBV5-5 and TRBJ2-2; 15 bases are shared with TRBD2. The CDR3 runs to 16 residues. Germline V gene sequence: CDR1 SGHKS, CDR2 YYEKEE (reference sequence). The V and J ends lost 3 bases and 3 bases, in that order; junction bases with no gene match: 0. CDR3 nucleotide sequence: TGTGCCAGCAGCTGGACTAGCGGGAGGGACACCGGGGAGCTGTTTTTT. Translating it yields CASSWTSGRDTGELFF.

The CDR3 is CASSIWGTSGRDEQFF. The CDR3 coding sequence is TGTGCCAGTAGTATTTGGGGGACTAGCGGGAGAGATGAGCAGTTCTTC. V and J are TRBV19 and TRBJ2-1; 14 bases are a match to TRBD2. This CDR3 has 16 amino acids. Trimming took 3 bases from V and 8 from J; bases not matched to a gene: 6. CDR1 LNHDA and CDR2 SQIVND come from the germline V gene (reference sequence).

The genes are TRBV10-3 and TRBJ2-7; no clear D gene. The V gene lost 0 bases and the J gene lost 4 bases, with 19 bases spanning the gap. The CDR3 has 17 amino acids. Germline V lookup: CDR1 ENHRY, CDR2 SYGVKD. Here the CDR3 reads CAISESVLAKDRYEQYF. The DNA for the CDR3 is TGTGCCATCAGTGAGTCGGTCTTAGCTAAGGATAGGTACGAGCAGTACTTC.

V is TRBV4-2 and J is TRBJ2-3; 14 bases fit TRBD2. Germline V gene lookup returns CDR1 LGHNA and CDR2 YNFKEQ. CDR3 length equals 20 residues. Germline trimming cut 4 bases from V and 6 bases from J; bases unmatched to any gene: 18. In DNA, the CDR3 is TGTGCCAGCAGCCCCTCACCCTCCCGACTAGCGGGAGGGCCAGGGGATACGCAGTATTTT. This sequence encodes CASSPSPSRLAGGPGDTQYF.

The gene calls are TRBV6-1 and TRBJ2-5; D gene uncertain. Per the germline V gene, CDR1 is MNHNS and CDR2 is SASEGT. V dropped 2 bases and J dropped 9 bases, with 7 bases sitting between them. The CDR3 is made up of 11 amino acids. The CDR3 DNA follows: TGTGCCAGCAGTGAACTCGGTGCCCAGTACTTC. Protein: CASSELGAQYF.

The chain employs TRBV29-1 and TRBJ2-5; D is unresolved. Trimming removed 4 bases at V and 2 bases at J, with 11 bases between. Germline lookup yields CDR1 SQVTM and CDR2 ANQGSEA. There are 13 residues in the CDR3. This chain's CDR3 is CSVAGGPQETQYF. Here the CDR3 DNA reads TGCAGCGTTGCTGGCGGCCCACAAGAGACCCAGTACTTC.

This clone occurred once. This chain uses TRBV5-6 with TRBJ2-1, with 11 bases that match TRBD2. Trimming at V came to 1 base and at J to 7 bases, leaving 16 bases not matched to a gene. This CDR3 region has 19 residues. CDR1 and CDR2 from the germline V gene are SGHDT and YYEEEE. The CDR3 DNA reads TGTGCCAGCAGCTTGTCTCTGGGACCTAGCGGGAGGTTGGGAAATGAGCAGTTCTTC. It specifies CASSLSLGPSGRLGNEQFF.

This clone occurred a few times. The rearrangement joins TRBV19 to TRBJ2-2; TRBD2 agrees at 9 bases. Germline loops: CDR1 LNHDA, CDR2 SQIVND (reference sequence). V was clipped by 7 bases and J by 5 bases; unmatched bases: 8. The CDR3 is made up of 15 amino acids. Here the CDR3 DNA reads TGTGCCAGTAAACTAGCGGGTAGCTATACCGGGGAGCTGTTTTTT. Translated: CASKLAGSYTGELFF.

This clone is a singleton in its sample. The V call is TRBV10-3, the J call TRBJ2-5; 9 bases agree with TRBD1. J gave up 5 bases and V 5 bases, and 6 bases lay outside the gene matches. Germline CDR1 and CDR2: ENHRY and SYGVKD. CDR3 length equals 14 residues. The CDR3 nucleotides read TGTGCCATCAGTTCACAGGGGGCTGGGGAGACCCAGTACTTC. Translating it yields CAISSQGAGETQYF.

This sequence joins TRBV19 and TRBJ1-5; 7 positions match TRBD1. CDR3 length: 15 amino acids. Per germline, CDR1 LNHDA and CDR2 SQIVND (reference sequence). V trimming: 5 bases; J trimming: 6 bases; junction bases outside the gene matches: 10. CDR3 sequence: CASSRPGGSGQPQHF. In nucleotides, the CDR3 is TGTGCCAGTAGTCGCCCAGGGGGATCGGGTCAGCCCCAGCATTTT.

The J gene is TRBJ1-2, the V gene TRBV19; D is ambiguous. This CDR3 comprises 16 residues. Germline CDR1 LNHDA, CDR2 SQIVND (reference sequence). The V gene lost 2 bases and the J gene lost 5 bases, with 18 bases spanning the gap. The CDR3, as DNA: TGTGCCAGTAGTATACCTCTGAGGCCGGGAGAATATGGCTACACCTTC. It specifies CASSIPLRPGEYGYTF.

This clone was seen a handful of times. The gene calls are TRBV7-2 and TRBJ2-7; 9 bases are shared with TRBD1. The CDR3 consists of 15 residues. Germline CDR1 is SGHTA and CDR2 is FQGNSA. The V gene end was trimmed by 4 bases and the J gene end by 5 bases; junction bases not matched to a gene: 9. The CDR3 reads CASSSNWDRAHEQYF. CDR3 in DNA: TGTGCCAGCAGCTCAAATTGGGACAGGGCACACGAGCAGTACTTC.

This chain connects TRBV28 to TRBJ2-3, with unresolved D. Looked up from germline, CDR1 is MDHEN and CDR2 is SYDVKM. CDR3 length: 15 amino acids. Trimming cost V 5 bases and J 0 bases, with 12 bases left between them. This CDR3 reads CASSREVISTDTQYF. The CDR3 bases are TGTGCCAGCAGTCGAGAGGTTATAAGCACAGATACGCAGTATTTT. The variable domain in full, completed from reference TRBV28 and TRBJ2-3, reads DVKVTQSSRYLVKRTGEKVFLECVQDMDHENMFWYRQDPGLGLRLIYFSYDVKMKEKGDIPEGYSVSREKKERFSLILESASTNQTSMYLCASSREVISTDTQYFGPGTRLTVL.

The chain employs TRBV6-1 and TRBJ1-2; D might be TRBD1 (6 bases). CDR1 and CDR2 from the germline V gene are MNHNS and SASEGT. The V end lost 6 bases, the J end lost 2 bases, and 10 bases lay between the germline ends. The CDR3 has 13 residues. The CDR3 loop reads CASRLTGNYGYTF. DNA of the CDR3: TGTGCCAGCAGGTTGACAGGCAACTATGGCTACACCTTC.

The chain combines TRBV6-1 with TRBJ1-2; D remains ambiguous. The V end was cut by 4 bases, the J end by 6 bases, with 12 bases between. The CDR3 sequence is 13 residues long. CDR1 and CDR2 from the germline V gene are MNHNS and SASEGT. DNA for the CDR3: TGTGCCAGCAGTGCGCGGGGAATCGATGGCTACACCTTC. This translates into CASSARGIDGYTF.

The genes are TRBV19 and TRBJ2-7, with 7 bases fitting TRBD1. V was pared by 4 bases and J by 0 bases, with 6 bases of the junction left unmatched. Germline V gene lookup returns CDR1 LNHDA and CDR2 SQIVND (reference sequence). The CDR3 contains 15 residues. Here the CDR3 reads CASSSGTASSYEQYF. The CDR3 bases are TGTGCCAGTAGTAGTGGGACAGCGAGCTCCTACGAGCAGTACTTC.

This clone was counted between two and nine times. The CDR3 is CASSLITGEDLTAEQYF. CDR3 nucleotides: TGTGCCAGCTCACTCATTACAGGGGAGGACCTCACGGCCGAGCAGTACTTC. The V and J genes are TRBV18 and TRBJ2-7; the D gene is possibly TRBD1 (7 bases). This CDR3 region has 17 residues. Per germline, CDR1 KGHSH and CDR2 LQKENI. V lost 4 bases and J 6 bases, leaving 25 bases between the germline ends.

The chain combines TRBV2 with TRBJ1-2; D remains ambiguous. In germline, CDR1 is SNHLY, CDR2 FYNNEI. This CDR3 comprises 14 residues. V lost 6 bases and J 4 bases, leaving 15 bases between the germline ends. The CDR3 reads CASSSPGELYGYTF. In DNA form, the CDR3 reads TGTGCCAGCAGCTCACCCGGGGAGCTCTATGGCTACACCTTC. The complete variable domain, with remaining parts taken from reference TRBV2 and TRBJ1-2, reads EPEVTQTPSHQVTQMGQEVILRCVPISNHLYFYWYRQILGQKVEFLVSFYNNEISEKSEIFDDQFSVERPDGSNFTLKIRSTKLEDSAMYFCASSSPGELYGYTFGSGTRLTVV.

This clone was counted once. In DNA, the CDR3 is TGTGCCAGCAGCCCATTAGCGGGGTCCACAGATACGCAGTATTTT. It encodes CASSPLAGSTDTQYF. The V call is TRBV7-3, the J call TRBJ2-3; TRBD2 matches at 8 bases. This CDR3 has 15 amino acids. Germline V gene data show CDR1 as SGHTA and CDR2 as FQGTGA. V shed 5 bases and J 2 bases; nucleotides not matched to a gene: 6.

This chain uses TRBV2 with TRBJ2-3; D gene ambiguous. Trimming cost V 5 bases and J 0 bases, with 12 bases left between them. This CDR3 is built from 15 residues. The germline V gene has CDR1 SNHLY and CDR2 FYNNEI. The CDR3 protein is CASSQKVQSTDTQYF. The DNA for the CDR3 is TGTGCCAGCAGTCAGAAAGTTCAGAGCACAGATACGCAGTATTTT.